The sequence of this T cell receptor (beta chain) was determined in a study of molecular identifiers for immune sequencing clone quantification listed by TCRdb under 2018. At the level of the whole study: For a replicate experiment, RNA from roughly 18,000 or 92,000 naive CD8 T cells was divided into five aliquots, and four of the five aliquots were sequenced. CD8 T cells were used in a methods study to benchmark molecular-identifier clustering-based TCR repertoire sequencing (MIDCIRS) and TCR RNA copy counting.

This clonotype was detected many times. Its antigen is unknown. Per-nucleotide qualities are absent, and no much larger clonotype sits a single base away. Points the paper makes about the study in general: Naive libraries contained spiked-in Jurkat TCR RNA (more than 9 copies' worth), which is not part of the donor repertoire. Identical TCR molecules sharing a barcode could cause highly expanded clone sizes to be underestimated. Spiked-in Jurkat TCR RNA equivalent to a single cell was reported to be detectable even among approximately 900,000 naive CD8 T cells. In CMV-specific effector cells, clones with more than 20 RNA copies accounted for over 99% of molecules, whereas in naive cells such clones accounted for under 1%. Modeling gave about three recovered TCR RNA copies per cell versus around 10 by digital PCR, implying approximately 30% capture efficiency. Without barcode sub-clustering, chimeric consensus sequences inflated TCR diversity; chimeras reached as high as 47%.

Spanning cysteine to phenylalanine, the CDR3 consists of 15 amino acids. CDR3 DNA only is kept here, 45 bases in frame from base 1. CDR1 and CDR2 are drawn from the germline V gene: SGHRS, YFSETQ. V loses 2 bases of germline sequence and J loses 4 bases, and the interval between the two ends is 15 bases. Libraries of naive CD8 T cells were generated from about 19,000 to 1,100,000 sorted cells, with 10%, 30% or 50% of the purified RNA used. Naive CD8 T cells were FACS-sorted as CD8+CD4-CCR7+CD45RA+ on a BD FACSAria II into RLT Plus buffer. To test detection sensitivity, Jurkat RNA equivalent to nine to ten TCR copies was spiked into samples of roughly 18,000-1,100,000 naive CD8 T cells. CD8 T cells were enriched using RosetteSep CD8+ T Cell Enrichment Cocktail and Ficoll-Paque, and the enriched cells then underwent ACK red cell lysis. Preparation of the library involved PCR. Sequenced on an Illumina HiSeq 4000. Bulk TCR libraries were made following a previously described method, with the TCR primers given in Table S5. Total RNA was purified with the Qiagen AllPrep DNA/RNA kit. Before analysis, reads from multiple sequencing runs of the same library were pooled. The original methods were these. Only reads with exact TCR constant sequence were kept, trimmed to 150 nt, and grouped by their 12-nt molecular barcodes. Reads within each barcode group were sub-clustered using a 15% Levenshtein threshold, and quality-weighted consensus sequences were constructed for each RNA molecule. Non-functional sequences were excluded, and lower-count sequences lying one edit away from another sequence were also excluded. Based on a fit of two negative binomial distributions, barcode sub-clusters having less than 20% of the maximum read count were discarded. In TCRdb, the public reads were trimmed at Q25 with fastp and aligned with MiXCR, with productive beta chains retained. Rows are unified per CDR3 protein, each entry keeping the most common DNA and genes. These V and J calls derive from TCRdb rather than the authors' analysis. The sample yields 85,000 to 100,000 distinct CDR3 sequences; over 20% were counted once. Approximately 1% of the sample belongs to the ten largest clones.

This receptor was identified in a human donor in good health. Some libraries in this study had Jurkat cell RNA spiked in. The chain joins TRBV5-1 to TRBJ2-5; D gene: possibly TRBD2, on 6 matching bases. The sequencing input was naive CD8+ T cells from blood, with Jurkat cell RNA spiked in. The sample's cell subset or site, from its label and the paper: FACS-sorted CD8+CD4-CCR7+CD45RA+ naive T cells. The sequenced DNA: TGCGCCAGCAGCTTCGACACTAACGGGGGAGAGACCCAGTACTTC. Its product reads: CASSFDTNGGETQYF.